The subject of this entry is one TCR beta chain. As yet, its antigen is unknown. These data originate in a study of post-analysis software for immune sequencing data. Whole-study results and caveats: Normalized Chao1 diversity in multiple sclerosis patients fell significantly below that of controls. Strong same-batch co-clustering of samples appeared with F measure clustering. Controls had lower frequencies than patients of about 5 TRBV segments, which included TRBV5-6, TRBV5-1 and TRBV20-1.

V dropped 3 bases and J dropped 5; count of bases not matched to a gene: 7. Germline-derived CDR1 and CDR2 are SGHDT and YYEEEE. CDR3 length: 14 residues. Tagging with unique molecular identifiers was a feature of the TCR beta cDNA libraries. TCRdb re-called the PCR reads through MiXCR, storing one row per CDR3 protein. Here the sample spans 400,000 to 500,000 distinct CDR3 sequences, approximately 42% being singletons. Material: blood. The rearrangement uses TRBV5-6 and TRBJ1-1, with 7 bases fitting TRBD1. The source is a girl under 10 years old with multiple sclerosis. The CDR3 loop reads CASSSRGRFTEAFF. DNA for the CDR3: TGTGCCAGCAGCTCGAGGGGGCGCTTTACTGAAGCTTTCTTT.